This T cell receptor (beta chain) was identified during a study of T cell repertoires in cytomegalovirus infection (dated by TCRdb to between 2019 and 2020). As for the study more broadly: Donor HLA type was relevant to the analysis, because carriage of CMV infection together with the matching HLA type was indicated by public TCR beta signatures. What the authors observed across the whole study: The ex vivo response was dominated by HLA-C-restricted CMV-specific TCR beta clonotypes, which also provided the single most frequent clonotype in two of eight donors. In both this cohort and an independent cohort of under 450 donors, the cumulative frequency of public TCR beta family members distinguished carriers of CMV infection plus the relevant HLA type.

The data were produced on an Illumina HiSeq 1500. Through fastp at Q25 and MiXCR, TCRdb rebuilt clones from the public reads, retaining in-frame beta chains. Every entry covers one CDR3 protein and lists the most common genes and DNA from its rows. The sample contains about 100,000 distinct CDR3 sequences, less than 25% of them found a single time. The ten biggest clones cover approximately 40% of the sample. This clonotype was seen a few times. Its antigen remains undetermined. No base qualities exist here, and no much larger clone lies one base off it. The junction carries 12 bases between V and J, which are trimmed by 2 bases and 2 bases respectively. CDR1 and CDR2 are read off the germline V gene as MDHEN and SYDVKM. The CDR3 spans 16 residues, from the cysteine through the phenylalanine. Left in the record is the CDR3 DNA by itself, 48 bases read in frame from the first base.

This receptor was identified in a human donor in good health (CMV status not recorded). Some clones in this sample may be carry-over from other donors' samples. Source material: CD8+ T cells from PBMCs. The rearranged segments are TRBV28 and TRBJ2-2, with no confidently assigned D gene. The sequenced DNA: TGTGCCAGCAGTTTAAAGCTCCCCCTAAACACCGGGGAGCTGTTTTTT. It translates as CASSLKLPLNTGELFF.